Listed below are T cell receptor beta chains from one sample, sequenced in a study of cytomegalovirus exposure and HLA in healthy donors. Sequencing used immunoSEQ multiplex PCR; TCRdb keeps in-frame clones, though not all of them. The sample has around 88,000 clones. The sequenced material came from PBMCs. The receptors come from a girl between 10 and 17 years old in good health and CMV-seropositive. The CDR3 runs from the conserved cysteine through the conserved F or W. Each record gives: V gene, J gene, D gene, CDR3 DNA, CDR3 protein. The D gene is left open where the match is weak.

>TRBV7-9|TRBJ2-5|TRBD1
TGTGCCAGCAGCTTAATCGGGACAGTACAAGAGACCCAGTACTTC
CASSLIGTVQETQYF
>TRBV18|TRBJ2-3|.
TGTGCCAGCTCACCTAATGCAGGGGTTGGCACCGGAGATACGCAGTATTTT
CASSPNAGVGTGDTQYF
>TRBV6-5|TRBJ2-7|.
TGTGCCAGCAGTTACTCGAAACAGGGAGCCTACGAGCAGTACTTC
CASSYSKQGAYEQYF
>TRBV6-5|TRBJ1-3|.
TGTGCCAGCAGTCGGGGACTCAAAAAGGGAAACACCATATATTTT
CASSRGLKKGNTIYF
>TRBV4-1|TRBJ2-7|.
TGCGCCAGCAGCCAAGACCCGGGTGCCTACGAGCAGTACTTC
CASSQDPGAYEQYF
>TRBV5-1|TRBJ2-5|TRBD1
TGCGCCAGCAGCTTCCGGGACAGGGGTGTCCTGGGGGAGACCCAGTACTTC
CASSFRDRGVLGETQYF
>TRBV5-1|TRBJ1-4|TRBD1
TGCGCCAGCAGCGCCAGGGGGGAAAGGCAGAAACTGTTTTTT
CASSARGERQKLFF
>TRBV7-3|TRBJ2-5|TRBD1
TGTGCCAGCAGCTTAACTTCCCGGACAGGGCGGGAGACCCAGTACTTC
CASSLTSRTGRETQYF
>TRBV19|TRBJ2-1|TRBD1
TGTGCCAGTAGTCAGTCAGGGGGCGGGAATGAGCAGTTCTTC
CASSQSGGGNEQFF
>TRBV7-3|TRBJ2-2|TRBD1
TGTGCCAGCAGCACACAGGGGGCTACCGGGGAGCTGTTTTTT
CASSTQGATGELFF
>TRBV5-1|TRBJ2-5|.
TGCGCCAGCAGCTCTCAAAGGGGAACCCCAGAGACCCAGTACTTC
CASSSQRGTPETQYF
>TRBV9|TRBJ2-1|.
TGTGCCAGCAGCCCCGGGGCAGGGGAAGGCGATGAGCAGTTCTTC
CASSPGAGEGDEQFF
>TRBV7-2|TRBJ2-3|TRBD1
TGTGCCAGCAGCACAACAGTCGGGACAGGCACAGATACGCAGTATTTT
CASSTTVGTGTDTQYF
>TRBV5-6|TRBJ1-5|.
TGTGCCAGCAGCCACATTAGCAATCAGCCCCAGCATTTT
CASSHISNQPQHF
>TRBV5-1|TRBJ1-6|TRBD1
TGCGCCAGCAGCCAGGACAGGGGAGGTTCACCCCTCCACTTT
CASSQDRGGSPLHF
>TRBV14|TRBJ2-1|.
TGTGCCAGCAGCCAAACCGGGGACTCCTACAATGAGCAGTTCTTC
CASSQTGDSYNEQFF
>TRBV9|TRBJ2-7|.
TGTGCCAGCAGCGTAGCTCAGGAGGGGACCGAGCAGTACTTC
CASSVAQEGTEQYF
>TRBV6-1|TRBJ2-7|.
TGTGCCAGCAGTACTTACAGGGATGGTCAGCAGTACTTC
CASSTYRDGQQYF
>TRBV4-2|TRBJ2-3|.
TGTGCCAGCAGCCCGACAGTGGGCACAGATACGCAGTATTTT
CASSPTVGTDTQYF
>TRBV29-1|TRBJ2-1|.
TGCAGCGTCTTAGACAGATACAATGAGCAGTTCTTC
CSVLDRYNEQFF
>TRBV2|TRBJ2-1|TRBD1
TGTGCCAGCAACCAGGACAGGTATGGCAATGAGCAGTTCTTC
CASNQDRYGNEQFF
>TRBV4-3|TRBJ1-2|.
TGCGCCAGCAGCCAAGGGCGAACAGGTTACTATGGCTACACCTTC
CASSQGRTGYYGYTF
>TRBV5-1|TRBJ2-7|.
TGCGCCAGCAGCTTGTTTGGCAGCTACGAGCAGTACTTC
CASSLFGSYEQYF
>TRBV9|TRBJ2-3|.
TGTGCCAGCAGCGTAGGTCTTGGGGGGATTAGCACAGATACGCAGTATTTT
CASSVGLGGISTDTQYF
>TRBV5-4|TRBJ1-2|.
TGTGCCAGCAGCTTGAGGGGGAGCTATGGCTACACCTTC
CASSLRGSYGYTF
>TRBV5-6|TRBJ2-1|.
TGTGCCAGCAGCTTCGCGGCGGAAAGCAATGAGCAGTTCTTC
CASSFAAESNEQFF
>TRBV29-1|TRBJ2-7|TRBD1
TGCAGCGTTGAAAGACAGGGGATCGAGAACGAGCAGTACTTC
CSVERQGIENEQYF